This T cell receptor (beta chain) was captured in a study of PD-L1 blockade in urothelial cancer. Study-wide background: Blood underwent analysis 3 weeks (second dose) and 6 weeks after treatment began. Study results and caveats: Better survival was predicted when blood TCR clonality before treatment fell below the median.

Of note for this clone: The antigen is unknown.

The V gene's germline CDR1 is ENHRY and CDR2 SYGVKD. There are 14 residues in the CDR3. J was trimmed by 1 base and V by 6 bases; bases with no gene match: 6. TCRdb's copy holds only in-frame clones and misses some; the assay was immunoSEQ multiplex PCR. The sample shows tens of thousands of clones, 77% of them seen only once. The J gene is TRBJ2-7, the V gene TRBV10-3, with 7 bases matching TRBD1. Sequences were derived from PBMCs, sampled around atezolizumab (anti-PD-L1) treatment. The sequence was collected from a man aged 70-80 years with urothelial cancer. The CDR3 DNA follows: TGTGCCATCAGGGAAGACAGGGTGTCCTACGAGCAGTACTTC. It encodes CAIREDRVSYEQYF.